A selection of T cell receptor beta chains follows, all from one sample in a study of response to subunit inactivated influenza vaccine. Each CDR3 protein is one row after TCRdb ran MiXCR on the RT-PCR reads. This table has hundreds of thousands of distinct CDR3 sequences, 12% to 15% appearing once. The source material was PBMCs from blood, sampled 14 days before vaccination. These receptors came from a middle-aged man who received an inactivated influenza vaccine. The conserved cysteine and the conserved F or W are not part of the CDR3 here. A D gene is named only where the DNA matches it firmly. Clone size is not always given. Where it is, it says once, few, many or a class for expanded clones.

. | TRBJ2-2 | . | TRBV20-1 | SAPNPAGELF
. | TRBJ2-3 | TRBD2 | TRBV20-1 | SARLAGGVDTQY
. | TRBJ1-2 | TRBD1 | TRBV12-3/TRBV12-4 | ASSPGTGGKSDYGYT
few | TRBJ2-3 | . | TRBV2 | AGQLDTQY
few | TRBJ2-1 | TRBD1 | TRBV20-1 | SATTDRALRNEQF
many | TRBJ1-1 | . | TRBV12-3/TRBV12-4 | ASSWVRTEAF
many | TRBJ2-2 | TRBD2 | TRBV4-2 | ASSQSGGATGELF
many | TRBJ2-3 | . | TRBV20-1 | SAGGAGWGGHTDTQY
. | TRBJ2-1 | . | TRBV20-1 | SAPKARSALTVQQNEQF
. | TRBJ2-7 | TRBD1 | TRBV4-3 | ASSHTGVDEQY
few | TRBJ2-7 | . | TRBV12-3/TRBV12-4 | ASGDIRNEQY